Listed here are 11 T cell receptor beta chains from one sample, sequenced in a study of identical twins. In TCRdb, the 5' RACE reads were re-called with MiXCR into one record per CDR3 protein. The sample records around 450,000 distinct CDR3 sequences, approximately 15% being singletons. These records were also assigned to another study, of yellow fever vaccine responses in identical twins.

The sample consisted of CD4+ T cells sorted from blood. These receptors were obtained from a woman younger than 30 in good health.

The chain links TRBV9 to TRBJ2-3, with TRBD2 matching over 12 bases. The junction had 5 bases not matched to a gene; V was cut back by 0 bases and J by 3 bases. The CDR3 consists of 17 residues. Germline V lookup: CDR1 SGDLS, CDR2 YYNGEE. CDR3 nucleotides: TGTGCCAGCAGCGTAGCTAGCGGGGGGGCGCGAACAGATACGCAGTATTTT. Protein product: CASSVASGGARTDTQYF.

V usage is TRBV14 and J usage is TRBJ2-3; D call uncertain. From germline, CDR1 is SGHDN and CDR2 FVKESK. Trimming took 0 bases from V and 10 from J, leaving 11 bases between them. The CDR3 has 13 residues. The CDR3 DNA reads TGTGCCAGCAGCCAAGATCGCCGGGTATCGCAGTATTTT. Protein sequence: CASSQDRRVSQYF. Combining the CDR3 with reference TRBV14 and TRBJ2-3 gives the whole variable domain EAGVTQFPSHSVIEKGQTVTLRCDPISGHDNLYWYRRVMGKEIKFLLHFVKESKQDESGMPNNRFLAERTGGTYSTLKVQPAELEDSGVYFCASSQDRRVSQYFGPGTRLTVL.

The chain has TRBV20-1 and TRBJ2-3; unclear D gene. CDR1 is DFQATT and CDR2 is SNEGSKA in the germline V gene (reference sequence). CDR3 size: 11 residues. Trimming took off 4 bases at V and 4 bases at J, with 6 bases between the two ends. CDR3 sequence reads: CSAMGADTQYF. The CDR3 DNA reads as TGCAGTGCTATGGGCGCAGATACGCAGTATTTT.

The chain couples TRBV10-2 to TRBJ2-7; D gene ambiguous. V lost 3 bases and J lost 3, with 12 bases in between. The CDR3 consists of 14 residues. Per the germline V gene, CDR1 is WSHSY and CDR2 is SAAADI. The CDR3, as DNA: TGCGCCAGCAGTGAAGAGGCCGGACGCTACGAGCAGTACTTC. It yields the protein CASSEEAGRYEQYF.

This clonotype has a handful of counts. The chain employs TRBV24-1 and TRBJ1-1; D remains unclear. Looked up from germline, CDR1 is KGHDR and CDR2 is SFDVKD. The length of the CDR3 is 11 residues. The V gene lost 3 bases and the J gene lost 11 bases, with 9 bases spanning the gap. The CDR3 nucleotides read TGTGCCACCAGTGATGGTTGGGAGGCTTTCTTT. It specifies CATSDGWEAFF.

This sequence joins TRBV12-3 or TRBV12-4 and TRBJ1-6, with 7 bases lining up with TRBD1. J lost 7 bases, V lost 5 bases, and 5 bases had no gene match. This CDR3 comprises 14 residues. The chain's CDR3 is CASSPMTGNSPLHF. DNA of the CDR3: TGTGCCAGCAGTCCGATGACAGGGAATTCACCCCTCCACTTT.

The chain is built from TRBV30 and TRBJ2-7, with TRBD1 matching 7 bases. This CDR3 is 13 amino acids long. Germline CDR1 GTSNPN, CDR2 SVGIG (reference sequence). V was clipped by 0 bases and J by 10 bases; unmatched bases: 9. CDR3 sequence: CAWSVLGGAGQYF. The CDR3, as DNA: TGTGCCTGGAGTGTCCTAGGGGGCGCTGGCCAGTACTTC.

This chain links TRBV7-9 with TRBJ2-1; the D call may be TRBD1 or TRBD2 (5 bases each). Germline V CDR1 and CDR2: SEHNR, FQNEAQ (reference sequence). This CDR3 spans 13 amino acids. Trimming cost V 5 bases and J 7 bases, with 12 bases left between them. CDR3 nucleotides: TGTGCCAGCAGCCTTCGGGACGCGAATGAGCAGTTCTTC. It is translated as CASSLRDANEQFF.

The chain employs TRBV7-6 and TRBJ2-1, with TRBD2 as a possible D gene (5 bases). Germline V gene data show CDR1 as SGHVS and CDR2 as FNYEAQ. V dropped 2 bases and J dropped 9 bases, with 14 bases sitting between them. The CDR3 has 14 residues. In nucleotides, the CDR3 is TGTGCCAGCAGCTTATCCGGGGAGCACACTGAGCAGTTCTTC. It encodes CASSLSGEHTEQFF.

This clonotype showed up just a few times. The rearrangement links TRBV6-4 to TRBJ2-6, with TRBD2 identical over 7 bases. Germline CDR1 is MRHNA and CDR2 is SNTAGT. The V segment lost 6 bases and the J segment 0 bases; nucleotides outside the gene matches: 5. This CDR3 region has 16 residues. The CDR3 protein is CASSPGLHSGANVLTF. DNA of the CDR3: TGTGCCAGCAGCCCGGGACTACACTCTGGGGCCAACGTCCTGACTTTC.

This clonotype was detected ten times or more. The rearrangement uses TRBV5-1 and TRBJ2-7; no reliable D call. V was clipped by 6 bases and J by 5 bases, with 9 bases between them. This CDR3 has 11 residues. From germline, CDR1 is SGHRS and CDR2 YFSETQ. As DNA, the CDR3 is TGCGCCAGCACCGCGGACGACGAGCAGTACTTC. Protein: CASTADDEQYF.